These 6 T cell receptor beta chains share one sample of origin, sequenced in a study of shared T cell receptors in the human thymus. Sequenced by immunoSEQ multiplex PCR; TCRdb stores in-frame clones only, minus some. This table has a few hundred thousand clones, approximately 95% appearing once. Sequences were obtained from thymocytes. The receptors stem from a human donor.

This chain connects TRBV10-3 to TRBJ2-1, with TRBD2 matching over 12 bases. CDR3 length: 14 amino acids. With 10 bases clipped from V and 2 bases from J, the junction kept 3 bases outside the gene matches. Germline V gives CDR1 ENHRY, CDR2 SYGVKD. The DNA for the CDR3 is TGTGCCACCCTAGCGGGAGGGCCCTACAATGAGCAGTTCTTC. The encoded protein is CATLAGGPYNEQFF.

The V call is TRBV7-9, the J call TRBJ2-4; maybe TRBD2 (7 bases). The CDR3 runs 17 residues. Deletions cut 5 bases from V and 1 base from J, with 18 bases between. The germline V gene encodes CDR1 SEHNR and CDR2 FQNEAQ (reference sequence). CDR3 in amino acids: CASSQPTGGDAKNIQYF. CDR3 nucleotide sequence: TGTGCCAGCAGCCAGCCGACGGGGGGCGATGCCAAAAACATTCAGTACTTC.

The chain employs TRBV19 and TRBJ1-5; possible D gene TRBD1, 6 bases. Germline CDR1 is LNHDA and CDR2 is SQIVND (reference sequence). With 4 bases removed from V and 4 bases from J, the gap between germline ends came to 20 bases. The CDR3 extends over 17 amino acids. The CDR3 DNA follows: TGTGCCAGTAGTACGAAACAGGGAACGATGGGAAATCAGCCCCAGCATTTT. It codes for CASSTKQGTMGNQPQHF.

This rearrangement joins TRBV25-1 to TRBJ2-7, with D perhaps matching TRBD2 (7 bases). Germline V gene sequence: CDR1 MGHDK, CDR2 SYGVNS. The CDR3 is made up of 15 amino acids. The CDR3 DNA reads as TGTGTCCTTAAACTCCACGGGGGGCTCCACTACGAGCAGTACTTC. It encodes CVLKLHGGLHYEQYF.

V usage is TRBV29-1 and J usage is TRBJ2-1, with 14 bases fitting TRBD2. The V and J ends lost 6 bases and 6 bases, in that order; junction bases with no gene match: 16. The CDR3 is 18 residues long. The germline V gene encodes CDR1 SQVTM and CDR2 ANQGSEA. CDR3 residues: CSVIHPWETSGRANEQFF. DNA for the CDR3: TGCAGCGTCATCCATCCGTGGGAGACTAGCGGGAGGGCCAATGAGCAGTTCTTC.

CDR3 nucleotide sequence: TGCGCCAGCAGCCAAGATGGGCTAGCGGGAGCGGGCTCCTACAATGAGCAGTTCTTC. It translates to CASSQDGLAGAGSYNEQFF. This chain uses TRBV4-1 with TRBJ2-1; 10 nucleotides agree with TRBD2. J gave up 0 bases and V 0 bases, and 8 bases lay outside the gene matches. Germline CDR1 reads MGHRA; CDR2 reads YSYEKL. CDR3 length: 19 residues.